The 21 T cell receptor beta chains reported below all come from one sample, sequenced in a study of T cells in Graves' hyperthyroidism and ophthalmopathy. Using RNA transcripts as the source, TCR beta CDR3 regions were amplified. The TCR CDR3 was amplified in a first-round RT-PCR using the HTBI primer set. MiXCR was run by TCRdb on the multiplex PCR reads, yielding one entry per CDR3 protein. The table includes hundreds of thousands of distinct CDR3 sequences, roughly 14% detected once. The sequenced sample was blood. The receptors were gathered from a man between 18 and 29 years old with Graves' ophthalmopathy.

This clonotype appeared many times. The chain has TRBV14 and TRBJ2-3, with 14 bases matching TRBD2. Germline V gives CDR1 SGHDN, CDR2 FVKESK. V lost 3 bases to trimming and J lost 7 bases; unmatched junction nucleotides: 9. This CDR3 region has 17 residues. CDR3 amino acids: CASSHGTSGGLAHTQYF. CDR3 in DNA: TGTGCCAGCAGCCACGGGACTAGCGGGGGTTTGGCACATACGCAGTATTTT. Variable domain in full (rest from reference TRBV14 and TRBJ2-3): EAGVTQFPSHSVIEKGQTVTLRCDPISGHDNLYWYRRVMGKEIKFLLHFVKESKQDESGMPNNRFLAERTGGTYSTLKVQPAELEDSGVYFCASSHGTSGGLAHTQYFGPGTRLTVL.

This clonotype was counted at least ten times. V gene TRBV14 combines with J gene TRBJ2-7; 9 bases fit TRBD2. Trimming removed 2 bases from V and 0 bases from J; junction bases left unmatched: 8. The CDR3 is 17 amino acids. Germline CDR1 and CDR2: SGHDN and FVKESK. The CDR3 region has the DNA TGTGCCAGCAGCCAACGGACTAGCGCAACTTACTCCTACGAGCAGTACTTC. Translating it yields CASSQRTSATYSYEQYF.

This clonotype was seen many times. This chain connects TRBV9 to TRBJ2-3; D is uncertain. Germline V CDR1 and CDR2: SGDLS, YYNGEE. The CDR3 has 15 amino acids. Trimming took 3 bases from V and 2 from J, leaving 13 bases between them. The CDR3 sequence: CASSAAGRYTDTQYF. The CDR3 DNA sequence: TGTGCCAGCAGCGCCGCCGGGCGGTACACAGATACGCAGTATTTT.

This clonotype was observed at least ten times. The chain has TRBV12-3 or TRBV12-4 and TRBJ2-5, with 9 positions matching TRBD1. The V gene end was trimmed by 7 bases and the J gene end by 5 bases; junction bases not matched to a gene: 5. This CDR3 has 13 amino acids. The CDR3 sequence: CASTVGQGETQYF. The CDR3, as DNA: TGTGCCAGCACCGTCGGACAGGGGGAGACCCAGTACTTC.

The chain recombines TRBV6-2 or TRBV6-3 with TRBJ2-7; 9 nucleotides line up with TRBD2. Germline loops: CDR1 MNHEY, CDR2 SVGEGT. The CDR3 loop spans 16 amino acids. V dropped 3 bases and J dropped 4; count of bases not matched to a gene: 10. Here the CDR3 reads CASSYSDLAGPYEQYF. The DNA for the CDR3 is TGTGCCAGCAGTTATTCCGATCTAGCGGGGCCATACGAGCAGTACTTC.

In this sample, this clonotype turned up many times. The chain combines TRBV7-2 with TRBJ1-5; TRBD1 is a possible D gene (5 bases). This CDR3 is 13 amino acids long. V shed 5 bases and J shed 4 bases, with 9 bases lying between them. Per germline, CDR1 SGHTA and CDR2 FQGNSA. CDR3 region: CASSQTVNQPQHF. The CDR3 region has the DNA TGTGCCAGCAGCCAGACAGTAAATCAGCCCCAGCATTTT.

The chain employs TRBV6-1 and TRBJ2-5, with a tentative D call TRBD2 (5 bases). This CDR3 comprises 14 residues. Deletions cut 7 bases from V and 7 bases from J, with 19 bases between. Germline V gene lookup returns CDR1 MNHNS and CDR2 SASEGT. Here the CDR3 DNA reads TGTGCCAGCACCCGAGGGTCAGTCGAAGGGACCCAGTACTTC. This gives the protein CASTRGSVEGTQYF.

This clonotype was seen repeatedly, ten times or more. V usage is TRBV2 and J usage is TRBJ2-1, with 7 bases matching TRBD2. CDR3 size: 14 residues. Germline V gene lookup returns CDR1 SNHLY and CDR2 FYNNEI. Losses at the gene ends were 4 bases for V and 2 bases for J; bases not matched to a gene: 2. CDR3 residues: CASSGGGAYNEQFF. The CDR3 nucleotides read TGTGCCAGCAGTGGGGGGGGGGCCTACAATGAGCAGTTCTTC. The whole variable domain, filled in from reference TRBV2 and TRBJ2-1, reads EPEVTQTPSHQVTQMGQEVILRCVPISNHLYFYWYRQILGQKVEFLVSFYNNEISEKSEIFDDQFSVERPDGSNFTLKIRSTKLEDSAMYFCASSGGGAYNEQFFGPGTRLTVL.

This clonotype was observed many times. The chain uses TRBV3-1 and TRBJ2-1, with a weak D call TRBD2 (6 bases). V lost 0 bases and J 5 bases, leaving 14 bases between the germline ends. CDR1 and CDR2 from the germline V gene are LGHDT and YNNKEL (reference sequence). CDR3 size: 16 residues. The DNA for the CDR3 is TGTGCCAGCAGCCAAGAGGGACTGGCCGCCCACAATGAGCAGTTCTTC. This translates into CASSQEGLAAHNEQFF.

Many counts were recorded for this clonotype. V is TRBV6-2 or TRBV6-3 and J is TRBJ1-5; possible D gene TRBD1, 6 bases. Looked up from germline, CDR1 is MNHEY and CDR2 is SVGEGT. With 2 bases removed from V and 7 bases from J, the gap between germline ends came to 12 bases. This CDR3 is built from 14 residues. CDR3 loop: CASSYVDSVQPQHF. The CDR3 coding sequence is TGTGCCAGCAGTTACGTGGACAGTGTGCAGCCCCAGCATTTT.

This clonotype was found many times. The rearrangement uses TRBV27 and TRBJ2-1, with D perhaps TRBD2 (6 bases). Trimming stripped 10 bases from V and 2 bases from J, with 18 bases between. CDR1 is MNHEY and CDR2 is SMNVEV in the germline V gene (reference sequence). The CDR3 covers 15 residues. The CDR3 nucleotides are TGTGCCACCGTCGCAGGGAGGCCTACCTACAATGAGCAGTTCTTC. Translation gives CATVAGRPTYNEQFF.

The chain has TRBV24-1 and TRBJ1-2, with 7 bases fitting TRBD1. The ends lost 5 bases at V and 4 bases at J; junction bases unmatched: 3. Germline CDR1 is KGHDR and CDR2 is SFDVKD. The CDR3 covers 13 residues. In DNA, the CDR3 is TGTGCCACCAGTGGACAGGGCCTCTATGGCTACACCTTC. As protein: CATSGQGLYGYTF.

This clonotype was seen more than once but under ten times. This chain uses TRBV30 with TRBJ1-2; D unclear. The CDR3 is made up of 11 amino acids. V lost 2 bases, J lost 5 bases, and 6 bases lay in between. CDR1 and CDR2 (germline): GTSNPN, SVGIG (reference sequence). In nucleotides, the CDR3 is TGTGCCTGGAGTTGGGGATATGGCTACACCTTC. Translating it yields CAWSWGYGYTF.

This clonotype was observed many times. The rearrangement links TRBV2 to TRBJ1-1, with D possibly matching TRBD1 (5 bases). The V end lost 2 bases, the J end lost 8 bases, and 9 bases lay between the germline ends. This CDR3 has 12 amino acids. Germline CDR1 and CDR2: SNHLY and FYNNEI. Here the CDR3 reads CASSEWAGEAFF. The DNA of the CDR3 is TGTGCCAGCAGTGAATGGGCAGGGGAAGCTTTCTTT.

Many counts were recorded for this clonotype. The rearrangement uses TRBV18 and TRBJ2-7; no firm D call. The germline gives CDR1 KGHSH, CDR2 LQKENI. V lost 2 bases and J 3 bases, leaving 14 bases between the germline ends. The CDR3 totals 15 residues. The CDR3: CASSPSPPGVYEQYF. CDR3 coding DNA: TGTGCCAGCTCACCAAGCCCGCCGGGCGTCTACGAGCAGTACTTC.

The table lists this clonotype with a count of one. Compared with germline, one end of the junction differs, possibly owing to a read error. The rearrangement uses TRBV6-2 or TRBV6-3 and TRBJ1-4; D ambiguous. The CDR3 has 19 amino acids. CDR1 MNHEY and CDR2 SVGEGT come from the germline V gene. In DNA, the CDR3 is TGTGCCAGCAGTTCCTCTAACCCCCTGGGGAGCCGGGCTAATGAAAGACTGTTTTTT. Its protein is CASSSSNPLGSRANERLFF.

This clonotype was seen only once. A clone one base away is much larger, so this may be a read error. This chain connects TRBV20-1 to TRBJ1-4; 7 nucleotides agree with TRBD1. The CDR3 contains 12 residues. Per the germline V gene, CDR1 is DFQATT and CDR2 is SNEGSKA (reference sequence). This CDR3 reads CSGRGPNEKLVF. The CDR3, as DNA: TGCAGCGGAAGGGGGCCTAATGAAAAACTGGTTTTT.

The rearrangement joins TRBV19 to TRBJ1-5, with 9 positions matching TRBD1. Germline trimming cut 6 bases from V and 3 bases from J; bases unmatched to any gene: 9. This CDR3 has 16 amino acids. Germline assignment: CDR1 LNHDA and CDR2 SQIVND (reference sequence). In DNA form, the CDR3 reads TGTGCCAGTAGGACATTCGGGACAGGGAACAATCAGCCCCAGCATTTT. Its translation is CASRTFGTGNNQPQHF.

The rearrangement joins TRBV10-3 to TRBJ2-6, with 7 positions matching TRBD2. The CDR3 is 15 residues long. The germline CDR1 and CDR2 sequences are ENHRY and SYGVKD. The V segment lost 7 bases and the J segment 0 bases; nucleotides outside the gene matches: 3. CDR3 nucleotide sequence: TGTGCCATCACCCCGGGGGGCTCTGGGGCCAACGTCCTGACTTTC. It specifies CAITPGGSGANVLTF.

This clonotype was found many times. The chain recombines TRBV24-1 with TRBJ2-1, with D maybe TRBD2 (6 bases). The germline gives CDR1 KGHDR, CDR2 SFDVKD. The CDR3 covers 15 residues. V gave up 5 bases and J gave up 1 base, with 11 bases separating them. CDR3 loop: CATSAPGESYNEQFF. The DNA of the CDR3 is TGTGCCACCAGTGCCCCGGGGGAGTCCTACAATGAGCAGTTCTTC.

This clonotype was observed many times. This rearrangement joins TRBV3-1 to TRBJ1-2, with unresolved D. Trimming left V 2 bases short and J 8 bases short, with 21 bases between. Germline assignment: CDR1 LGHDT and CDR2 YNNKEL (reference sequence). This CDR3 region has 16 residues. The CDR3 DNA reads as TGTGCCAGCAGCCAAAACGTAGTTTCCAGTGGGGAGGGCTACACCTTC. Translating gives CASSQNVVSSGEGYTF.